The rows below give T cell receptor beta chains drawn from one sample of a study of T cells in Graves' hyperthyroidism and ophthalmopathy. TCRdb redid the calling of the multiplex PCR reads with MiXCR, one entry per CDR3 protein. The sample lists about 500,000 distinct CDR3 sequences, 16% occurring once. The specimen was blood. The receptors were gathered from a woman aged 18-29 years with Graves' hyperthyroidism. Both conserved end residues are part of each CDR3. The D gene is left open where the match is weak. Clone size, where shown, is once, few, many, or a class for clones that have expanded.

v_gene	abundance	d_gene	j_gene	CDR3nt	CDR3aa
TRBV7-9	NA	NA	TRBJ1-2	TGTGCCAGCAGCTTACAGACAGATGGCTACACCTTC	CASSLQTDGYTF
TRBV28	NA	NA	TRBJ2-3	TGTGCCAGCACGTCCCCGACCGGGAGTACAGGGGATACGCAGTATTTT	CASTSPTGSTGDTQYF
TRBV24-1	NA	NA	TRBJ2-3	TGTGCCACCAGTGATTTGCCGGGACGGAGCACAGATACGCAGTATTTT	CATSDLPGRSTDTQYF
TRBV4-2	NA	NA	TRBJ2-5	TGTGCCAGCAGCCAAGATGCGGGGAACCAAGAGACCCAGTACTTC	CASSQDAGNQETQYF
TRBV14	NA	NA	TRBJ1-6	TGTGCCAGCAGCTCCCTGGGGGGAGGAAATTCACCCCTCCACTTT	CASSSLGGGNSPLHF
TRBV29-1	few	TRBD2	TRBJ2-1	TGCAGCGCCGAACGGTCGGTCGGGAGGGATAATGAGCAGTTCTTC	CSAERSVGRDNEQFF
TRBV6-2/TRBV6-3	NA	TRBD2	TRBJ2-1	TGTGCCACCTTGGGACTAGCGGGAGGCTATAACTCCTACAATGAGCAGTTCTTC	CATLGLAGGYNSYNEQFF
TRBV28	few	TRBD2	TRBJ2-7	TGTGCCAGCAGTGTGGGACTAGCGGGATTTCTCTCCTACGAGCAGTACTTC	CASSVGLAGFLSYEQYF
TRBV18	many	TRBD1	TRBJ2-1	TGTGCCAGCTCGCTGGGACAGCTCTACTACAATGAGCAGTTCTTC	CASSLGQLYYNEQFF
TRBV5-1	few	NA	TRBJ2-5	TGCGCCAGCAGCATGGAGGAGGAGACCCAGTACTTC	CASSMEEETQYF
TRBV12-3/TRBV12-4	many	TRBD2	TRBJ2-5	TGTGCCAGCAGTCCACTAGCGGGGTCGCCTCCGACCCAGTACTTC	CASSPLAGSPPTQYF
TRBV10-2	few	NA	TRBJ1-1	TGCGCCAGCTCGGCATCAGGGGTGTACACTGAAGCTTTCTTT	CASSASGVYTEAFF
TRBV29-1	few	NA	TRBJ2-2	TGCAGCGTTTACGAAGGAGGCACCGGGGAGCTGTTTTTT	CSVYEGGTGELFF
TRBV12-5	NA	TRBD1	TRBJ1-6	TGTGCTAGTGGCTCGGACAGGGGTAAGGATTCACCCCTCCACTTT	CASGSDRGKDSPLHF
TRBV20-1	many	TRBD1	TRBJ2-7	TGCAGTGCTACGGAGCCAGGGGGCGACTACGAGCAGTACTTC	CSATEPGGDYEQYF
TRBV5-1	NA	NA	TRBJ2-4	TGCGCCAGCAGTAAAGGCGACAGGCAACCTCTAGCCAAAAACATTCAGTACTTC	CASSKGDRQPLAKNIQYF
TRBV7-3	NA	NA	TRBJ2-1	TGTGCCAGCAGCTTAGGTTCCGACGATCCCATTTACAATGAGCAGTTCTTC	CASSLGSDDPIYNEQFF
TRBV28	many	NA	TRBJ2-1	TGTGCCAGCAGTTTTGCGGGGAGCTTCTACAATGAGCAGTTCTTC	CASSFAGSFYNEQFF
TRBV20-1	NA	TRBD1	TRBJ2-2	TGCAGTGCCCCCACTTGGACAGGGGGCACCGGGGAGCTGTTTTTT	CSAPTWTGGTGELFF
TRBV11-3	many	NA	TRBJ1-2	TGTGCCAGCAGCTTAGTTTTCCGAGGCTACACCTTC	CASSLVFRGYTF
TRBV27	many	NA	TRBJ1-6	TGTGCCAGCATGGGAGTCCCCGAGGGTTCCTATAATTCACCCCTCCACTTT	CASMGVPEGSYNSPLHF
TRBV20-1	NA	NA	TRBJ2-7	TGCAGTGCTAGAGATTGGGCTACCCCCGTGAACGAGCAGTACTTC	CSARDWATPVNEQYF
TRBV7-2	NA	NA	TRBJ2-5	TGTGCCAGCAGCTTAGAGGCCAACGTGAGGACCCAGTACTTC	CASSLEANVRTQYF
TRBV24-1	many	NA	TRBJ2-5	TGTGCCACCAGTGATTTTGGGCTTAGGCTCCAAGAGACCCAGTACTTC	CATSDFGLRLQETQYF
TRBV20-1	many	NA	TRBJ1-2	TGCAGTGCTAGCATCCAGAACTATGGCTACACCTTC	CSASIQNYGYTF
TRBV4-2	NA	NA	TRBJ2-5	TGTGCCAGCAGCCAGGAGACGGGAGTGGTCGAGACCCAGTACTTC	CASSQETGVVETQYF
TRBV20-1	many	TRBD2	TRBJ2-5	TGCAGTGCTACGGGACTAGCGGGTATCCAAGAGACCCAGTACTTC	CSATGLAGIQETQYF
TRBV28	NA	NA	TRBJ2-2	TGTGCCATCGATTTAGGGGGGAACACCGGGGAGCTGTTTTTT	CAIDLGGNTGELFF
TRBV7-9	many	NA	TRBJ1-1	TGTGCCAGCAGCTCCGTTTACACTGAAGCTTTCTTT	CASSSVYTEAFF
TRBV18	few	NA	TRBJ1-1	TGTGCCAGCTCACCACCGAGTACGGGGGGTGAAGCTTTCTTT	CASSPPSTGGEAFF
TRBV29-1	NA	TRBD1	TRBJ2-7	TGCAGCGTTGAAGAAACCGGGACAGGGTTGGAAGAGCAGTACTTC	CSVEETGTGLEEQYF
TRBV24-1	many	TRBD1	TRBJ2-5	TGTGCCACCAGTGAGCTCCGGGACAGGGTGGGCCAGTACTTC	CATSELRDRVGQYF
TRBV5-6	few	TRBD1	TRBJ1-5	TGTGCCAGCAGCTTCCGGGACAGGGGTCAGCCCCAGCATTTT	CASSFRDRGQPQHF
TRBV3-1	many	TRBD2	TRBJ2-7	TGTGCCAGCAGCCAATATCCTAGCGGGAGGATCTACGAGCAGTACTTC	CASSQYPSGRIYEQYF
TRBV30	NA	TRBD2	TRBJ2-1	TGTGCCTGGAGTGCGACGACTAGCGCCTACAATGAGCAGTTCTTC	CAWSATTSAYNEQFF
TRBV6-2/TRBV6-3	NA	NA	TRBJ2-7	TGTGCCAGCAGTTACCGGGGCAACCCCACCTACGAGCAGTACTTC	CASSYRGNPTYEQYF
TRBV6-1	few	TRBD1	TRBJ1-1	TGCGCCAGCAGTCCGGGACAGGGGTTCACTGAAGCTTTCTTT	CASSPGQGFTEAFF
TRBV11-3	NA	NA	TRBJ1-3	TGTGCCAGCAGCTTTTCGACAGCCTCTGGAAACACCATATATTTT	CASSFSTASGNTIYF